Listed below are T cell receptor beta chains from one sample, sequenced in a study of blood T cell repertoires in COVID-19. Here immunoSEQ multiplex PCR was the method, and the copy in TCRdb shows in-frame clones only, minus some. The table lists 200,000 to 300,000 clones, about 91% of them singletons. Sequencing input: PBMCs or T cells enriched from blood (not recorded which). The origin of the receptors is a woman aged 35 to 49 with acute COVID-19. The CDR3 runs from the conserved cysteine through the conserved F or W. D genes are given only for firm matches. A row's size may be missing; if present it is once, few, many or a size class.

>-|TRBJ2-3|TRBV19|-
CATSAGSYGTDTQYF
TGTGCCACTAGTGCTGGGAGTTACGGCACAGATACGCAGTATTTT
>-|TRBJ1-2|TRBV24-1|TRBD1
CATSEPGQGLYGYTF
TGTGCCACCAGTGAGCCGGGACAGGGGCTTTATGGCTACACCTTC
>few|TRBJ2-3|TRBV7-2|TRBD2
CASSRDYLSTDTQYF
TGTGCCAGCAGTCGGGACTACCTGAGCACAGATACGCAGTATTTT
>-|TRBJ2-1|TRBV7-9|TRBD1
CASSSGTAHNEQFF
TGTGCCAGCAGTTCGGGGACAGCACACAATGAGCAGTTCTTC
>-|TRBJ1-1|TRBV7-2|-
CASSLLSGVTEAFF
TGTGCCAGCAGCTTGTTATCAGGGGTTACTGAAGCTTTCTTT
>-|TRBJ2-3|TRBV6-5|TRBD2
CASSYGGVAADTQYF
TGTGCCAGCAGTTACGGGGGGGTAGCCGCAGATACGCAGTATTTT
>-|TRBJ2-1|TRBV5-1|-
CASSDRTYDNEQFF
TGCGCCAGCAGCGACAGGACTTATGACAATGAGCAGTTCTTC
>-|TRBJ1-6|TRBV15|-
CAATGHYNSPLHF
TGTGCCGCGACGGGACACTATAATTCACCCCTCCACTTT
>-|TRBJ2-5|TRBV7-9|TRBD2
CASSLVGLAGGPETQYF
TGTGCCAGCAGCTTAGTTGGCCTAGCGGGAGGGCCAGAGACCCAGTACTTC
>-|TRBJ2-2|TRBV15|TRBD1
CATSREGRIYGGTGGNTGELFF
TGTGCCACCAGCAGAGAGGGGCGAATATACGGCGGGACAGGGGGAAACACCGGGGAGCTGTTTTTT
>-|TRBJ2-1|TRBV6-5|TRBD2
CASRLTSGNEQFF
TGTGCCAGCAGATTGACTAGCGGGAATGAGCAGTTCTTC
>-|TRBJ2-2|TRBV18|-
CASSPGQISGELFF
TGTGCCAGCTCACCTGGACAGATATCCGGGGAGCTGTTTTTT
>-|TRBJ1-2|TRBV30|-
CAWSSPGGGYTF
TGTGCCTGGAGCTCTCCCGGGGGTGGCTACACCTTC
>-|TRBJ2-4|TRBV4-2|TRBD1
CASSQSDRGTFKNIQYF
TGTGCCAGCAGCCAATCGGACAGGGGGACTTTCAAAAACATTCAGTACTTC
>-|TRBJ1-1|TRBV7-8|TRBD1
CASSRTGGGVSNTEAFF
TGTGCCAGCAGCCGGACAGGGGGTGGTGTCAGCAACACTGAAGCTTTCTTT
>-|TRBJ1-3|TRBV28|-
CASSPPPGSGNTIYF
TGTGCCAGCAGCCCACCCCCAGGCTCTGGAAACACCATATATTTT
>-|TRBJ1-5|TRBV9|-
CASSPGVSNQPQHF
TGTGCCAGCAGCCCCGGGGTCTCTAATCAGCCCCAGCATTTT
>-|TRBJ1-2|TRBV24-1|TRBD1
CATSGRQGSVKEDGYTF
TGTGCCACCAGTGGCCGACAGGGAAGCGTTAAAGAGGATGGCTACACCTTC
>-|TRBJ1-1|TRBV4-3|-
CASSPLGGNTEAFF
TGCGCCAGCAGCCCTTTGGGGGGGAACACTGAAGCTTTCTTT
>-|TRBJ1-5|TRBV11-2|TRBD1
CASSRQGNQPQHF
TGTGCCAGCAGTAGACAGGGAAATCAGCCCCAGCATTTT
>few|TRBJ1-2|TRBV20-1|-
CSANREGTF
TGCAGTGCTAACCGGGAAGGCACCTTC
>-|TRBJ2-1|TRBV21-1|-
CASSKARGFSSYNEQFF
TGTGCCAGCAGCAAAGCGCGTGGTTTTAGCTCCTACAATGAGCAGTTCTTC
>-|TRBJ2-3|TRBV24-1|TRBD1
CATSDLGQGTDTQYF
TGTGCCACCAGTGATTTAGGACAGGGCACAGATACGCAGTATTTT
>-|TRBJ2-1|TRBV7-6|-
CASRSGTRQFF
TGTGCCAGCAGGTCCGGGACAAGGCAGTTCTTC
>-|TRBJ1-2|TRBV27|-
CATLKTQGVYGYTF
TGTGCCACGCTGAAGACACAGGGAGTCTATGGCTACACCTTC
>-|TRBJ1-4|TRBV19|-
CASSTKQESFNEKLFF
TGTGCCAGTAGTACAAAACAGGAGTCCTTTAATGAAAAACTGTTTTTT
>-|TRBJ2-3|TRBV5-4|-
CASSHGLSTDTQYF
TGTGCCAGCAGCCATGGACTTAGCACAGATACGCAGTATTTT
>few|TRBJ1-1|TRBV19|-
CASSVRPRGNTEAFF
TGTGCCAGTAGCGTACGGCCCCGCGGGAACACTGAAGCTTTCTTT
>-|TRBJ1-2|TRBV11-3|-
CASSVDPTPNYGYTF
TGTGCCAGCAGCGTAGACCCAACACCGAACTATGGCTACACCTTC
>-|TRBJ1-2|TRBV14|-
CASSPRVRTGYTF
TGTGCCAGCAGCCCCAGGGTCCGTACTGGCTACACCTTC
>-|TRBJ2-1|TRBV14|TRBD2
CASSQVQGLAVYNEQFF
TGTGCCAGCAGCCAAGTTCAGGGACTAGCCGTTTACAATGAGCAGTTCTTC
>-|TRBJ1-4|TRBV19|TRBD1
CASSDRDSNEKLFF
TGTGCCAGTAGTGACAGGGATTCGAATGAAAAACTGTTTTTT
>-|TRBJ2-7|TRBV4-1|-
CASSQEEFDEQYF
TGCGCCAGCAGCCAAGAGGAGTTCGACGAGCAGTACTTC
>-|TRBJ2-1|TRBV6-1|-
CASSEVLRDEQFF
TGTGCCAGCAGTGAAGTCCTGCGCGATGAGCAGTTCTTC
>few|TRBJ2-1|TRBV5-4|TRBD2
CASTLGTRGNNEQFF
TGTGCCAGCACCCTCGGGACTAGGGGGAACAATGAGCAGTTCTTC
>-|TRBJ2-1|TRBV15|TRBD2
CATSRALAGAYNEQFF
TGTGCCACCAGCAGAGCTCTAGCGGGAGCCTACAATGAGCAGTTCTTC
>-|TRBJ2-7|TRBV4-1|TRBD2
CASSQDRLAGYEQYF
TGCGCCAGCAGCCAAGACCGTCTAGCGGGCTACGAGCAGTACTTC
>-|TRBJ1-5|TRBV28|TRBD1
CASSLPDRGTYSNQPQHF
TGTGCCAGCAGTTTACCGGACAGGGGCACCTATAGCAATCAGCCCCAGCATTTT
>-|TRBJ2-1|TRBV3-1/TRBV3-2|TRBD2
CASERGRSSYNEQFF
TGTGCCAGCGAGCGGGGCCGAAGCTCCTACAATGAGCAGTTCTTC
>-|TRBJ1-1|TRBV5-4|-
CASSLGRAIGTEAFF
TGTGCCAGCAGCTTAGGCAGGGCCATTGGTACTGAAGCTTTCTTT
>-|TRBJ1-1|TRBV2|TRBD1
CASHSKTGGHTEAFF
TGTGCCTCACACTCCAAGACAGGGGGCCACACTGAAGCTTTCTTT
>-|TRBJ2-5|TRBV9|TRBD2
CASSVAGGLAGSYQETQYF
TGTGCCAGCAGCGTAGCCGGGGGACTAGCGGGATCGTACCAAGAGACCCAGTACTTC
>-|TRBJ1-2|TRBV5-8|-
CASSPSYGYTF
TGTGCCAGCAGCCCCAGTTATGGCTACACCTTC
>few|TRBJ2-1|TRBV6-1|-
CASSDLGGWNEQFF
TGTGCCAGCAGTGACCTAGGAGGTTGGAATGAGCAGTTCTTC
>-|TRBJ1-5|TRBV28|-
CASSFLTGNQPQHF
TGTGCCAGCAGTTTCCTCACAGGGAATCAGCCCCAGCATTTT
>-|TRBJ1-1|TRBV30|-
CAWSGTGRGRNTEAFF
TGTGCCTGGAGTGGGACGGGGAGGGGACGTAACACTGAAGCTTTCTTT
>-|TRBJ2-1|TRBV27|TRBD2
CASSSSPSGSLNEQFF
TGTGCCAGCAGTTCCTCCCCTAGCGGGAGCTTGAATGAGCAGTTCTTC
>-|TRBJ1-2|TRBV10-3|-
CAITPVGGEYGYTF
TGTGCCATCACCCCGGTGGGGGGTGAGTATGGCTACACCTTC